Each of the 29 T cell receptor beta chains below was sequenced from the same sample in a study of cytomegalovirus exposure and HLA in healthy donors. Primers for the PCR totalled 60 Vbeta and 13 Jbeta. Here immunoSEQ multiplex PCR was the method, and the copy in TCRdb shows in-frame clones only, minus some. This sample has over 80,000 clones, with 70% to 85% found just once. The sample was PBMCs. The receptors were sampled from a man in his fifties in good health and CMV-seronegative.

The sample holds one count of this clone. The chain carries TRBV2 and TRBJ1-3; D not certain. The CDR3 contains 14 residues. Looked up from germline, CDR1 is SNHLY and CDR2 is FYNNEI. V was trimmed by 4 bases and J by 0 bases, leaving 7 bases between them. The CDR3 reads CASSGESSGNTIYF. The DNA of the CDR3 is TGTGCCAGCAGTGGAGAGAGCTCTGGAAACACCATATATTTT.

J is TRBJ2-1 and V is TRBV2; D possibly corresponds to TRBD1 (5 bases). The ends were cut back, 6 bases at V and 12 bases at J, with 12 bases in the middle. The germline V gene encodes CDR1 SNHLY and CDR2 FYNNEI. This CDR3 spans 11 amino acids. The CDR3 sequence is CASSPTVVQFF. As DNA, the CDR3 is TGTGCCAGCAGCCCGACAGTCGTGCAGTTCTTC.

The CDR3 bases are TGCGCCAGCAGTACGGGGATGAACACTGAAGCTTTCTTT. It specifies CASSTGMNTEAFF. The J gene is TRBJ1-1, the V gene TRBV5-1; D not resolved. This CDR3 is built from 13 residues. Germline V gene data show CDR1 as SGHRS and CDR2 as YFSETQ. V dropped 5 bases and J dropped 0 bases, with 8 bases sitting between them.

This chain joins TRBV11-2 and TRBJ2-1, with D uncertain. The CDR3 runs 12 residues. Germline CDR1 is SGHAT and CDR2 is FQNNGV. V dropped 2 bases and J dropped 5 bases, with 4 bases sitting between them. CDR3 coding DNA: TGTGCCAGCAGCTTAACAAACAATGAGCAGTTCTTC. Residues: CASSLTNNEQFF. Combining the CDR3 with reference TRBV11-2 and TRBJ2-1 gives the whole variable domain EAGVAQSPRYKIIEKRQSVAFWCNPISGHATLYWYQQILGQGPKLLIQFQNNGVVDDSQLPKDRFSAERLKGVDSTLKIQPAKLEDSAVYLCASSLTNNEQFFGPGTRLTVL.

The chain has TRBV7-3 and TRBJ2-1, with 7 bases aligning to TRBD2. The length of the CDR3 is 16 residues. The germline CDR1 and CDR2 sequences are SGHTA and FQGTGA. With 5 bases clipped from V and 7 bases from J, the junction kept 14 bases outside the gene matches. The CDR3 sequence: CASSQSPGREGNEQFF. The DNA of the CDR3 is TGTGCCAGCAGCCAATCTCCGGGCAGGGAGGGGAATGAGCAGTTCTTC.

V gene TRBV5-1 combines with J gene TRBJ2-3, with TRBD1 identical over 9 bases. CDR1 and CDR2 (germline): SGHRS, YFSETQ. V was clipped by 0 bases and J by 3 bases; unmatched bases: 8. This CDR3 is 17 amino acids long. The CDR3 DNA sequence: TGCGCCAGCAGCTTGGAGGCAGGGGACAGGGCGACAGATACGCAGTATTTT. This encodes CASSLEAGDRATDTQYF.

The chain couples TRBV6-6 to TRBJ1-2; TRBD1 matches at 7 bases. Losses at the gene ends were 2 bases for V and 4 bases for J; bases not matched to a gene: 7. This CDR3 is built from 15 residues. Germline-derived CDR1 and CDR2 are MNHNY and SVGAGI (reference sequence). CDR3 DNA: TGTGCCAGCAGTTACCCAGGGGGTGAGGGCTATGGCTACACCTTC. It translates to CASSYPGGEGYGYTF.

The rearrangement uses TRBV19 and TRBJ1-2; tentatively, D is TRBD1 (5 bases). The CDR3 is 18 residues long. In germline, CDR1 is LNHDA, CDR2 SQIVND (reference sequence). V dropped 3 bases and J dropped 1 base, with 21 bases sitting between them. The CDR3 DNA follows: TGTGCCAGTAGTATCACCTCAAGGACACAAATCATTAACTATGGCTACACCTTC. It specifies CASSITSRTQIINYGYTF.

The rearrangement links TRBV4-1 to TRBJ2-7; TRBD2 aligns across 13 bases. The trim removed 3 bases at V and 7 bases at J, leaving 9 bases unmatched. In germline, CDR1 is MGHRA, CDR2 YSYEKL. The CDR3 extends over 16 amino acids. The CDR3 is CASSHRLAGGRGEQYF. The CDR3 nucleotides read TGCGCCAGCAGCCATAGACTAGCGGGAGGCCGCGGGGAGCAGTACTTC.

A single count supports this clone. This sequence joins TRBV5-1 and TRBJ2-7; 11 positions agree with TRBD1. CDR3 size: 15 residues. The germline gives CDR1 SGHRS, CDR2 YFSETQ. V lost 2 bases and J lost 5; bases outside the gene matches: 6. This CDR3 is CASSLGQGAHNEQYF. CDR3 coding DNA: TGCGCCAGCAGCTTAGGACAGGGGGCGCACAACGAGCAGTACTTC.

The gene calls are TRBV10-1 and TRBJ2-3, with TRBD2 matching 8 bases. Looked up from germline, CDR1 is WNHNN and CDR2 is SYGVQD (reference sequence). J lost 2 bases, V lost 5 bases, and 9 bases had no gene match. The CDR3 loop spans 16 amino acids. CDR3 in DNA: TGCGCCAGCAGTCTTGGACTAGCCGCAACCACAGATACGCAGTATTTT. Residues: CASSLGLAATTDTQYF.

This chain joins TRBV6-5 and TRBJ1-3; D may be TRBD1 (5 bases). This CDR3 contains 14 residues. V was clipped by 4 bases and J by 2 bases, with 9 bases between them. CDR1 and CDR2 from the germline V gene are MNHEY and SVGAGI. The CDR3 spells CASSSKGTGNTIYF. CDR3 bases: TGTGCCAGCAGTTCAAAGGGGACTGGAAACACCATATATTTT.

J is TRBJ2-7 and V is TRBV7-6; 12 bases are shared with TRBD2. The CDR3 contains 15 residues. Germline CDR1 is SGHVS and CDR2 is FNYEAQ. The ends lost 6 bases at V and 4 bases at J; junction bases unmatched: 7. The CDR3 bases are TGTGCCAGCAGTCTCAGACTAGCGGGAGAGTACGAGCAGTACTTC. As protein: CASSLRLAGEYEQYF. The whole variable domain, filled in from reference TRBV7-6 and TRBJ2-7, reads GAGVSQSPRYKVTKRGQDVALRCDPISGHVSLYWYRQALGQGPEFLTYFNYEAQQDKSGLPNDRFSAERPEGSISTLTIQRTEQRDSAMYRCASSLRLAGEYEQYFGPGTRLTVT.

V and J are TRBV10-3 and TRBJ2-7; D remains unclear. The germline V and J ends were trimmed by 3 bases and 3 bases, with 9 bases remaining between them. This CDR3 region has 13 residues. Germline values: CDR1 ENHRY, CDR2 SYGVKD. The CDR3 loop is CAISDRVYYEQYF. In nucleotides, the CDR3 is TGTGCCATCAGTGATCGCGTTTACTACGAGCAGTACTTC.

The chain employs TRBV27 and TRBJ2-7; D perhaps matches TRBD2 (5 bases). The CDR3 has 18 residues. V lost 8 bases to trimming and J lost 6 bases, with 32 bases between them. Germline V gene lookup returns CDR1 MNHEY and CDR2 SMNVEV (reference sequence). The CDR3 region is CASPGRGLPHTDRVEQYF. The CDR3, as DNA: TGTGCCAGCCCAGGAAGAGGGCTCCCCCACACCGATCGGGTCGAGCAGTACTTC.

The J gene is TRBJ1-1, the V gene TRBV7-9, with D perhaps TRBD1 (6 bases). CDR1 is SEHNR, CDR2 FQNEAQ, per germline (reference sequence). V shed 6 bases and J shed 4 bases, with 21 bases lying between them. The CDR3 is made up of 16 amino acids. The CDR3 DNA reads TGTGCCAGCAGTAGACCTATGGCAGGGGAGAGCACTGAAGCTTTCTTT. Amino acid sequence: CASSRPMAGESTEAFF.

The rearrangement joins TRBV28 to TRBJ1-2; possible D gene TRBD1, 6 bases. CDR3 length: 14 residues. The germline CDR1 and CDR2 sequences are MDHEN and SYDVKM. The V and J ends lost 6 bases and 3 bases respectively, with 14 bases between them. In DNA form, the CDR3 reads TGTGCCAGCAGACACCAGGGGAAGGACTATGGCTACACCTTC. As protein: CASRHQGKDYGYTF.

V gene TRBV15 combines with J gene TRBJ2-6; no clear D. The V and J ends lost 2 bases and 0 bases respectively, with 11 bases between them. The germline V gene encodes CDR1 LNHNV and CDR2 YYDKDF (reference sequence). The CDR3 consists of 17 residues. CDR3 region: CATSRPQPVSGANVLTF. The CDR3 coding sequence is TGTGCCACCAGCAGACCCCAACCGGTCTCTGGGGCCAACGTCCTGACTTTC.

CDR3 DNA: TGTGCCAGCAGCTTCGGGGACAGGAGCTACACCTTC. Protein product: CASSFGDRSYTF. This chain uses TRBV11-1 with TRBJ1-2, with 8 bases lining up with TRBD1. Germline CDR1 is SGHAT and CDR2 is FQDESV (reference sequence). The ends lost 3 bases at V and 9 bases at J; junction bases unmatched: 3. The CDR3 extends over 12 amino acids.

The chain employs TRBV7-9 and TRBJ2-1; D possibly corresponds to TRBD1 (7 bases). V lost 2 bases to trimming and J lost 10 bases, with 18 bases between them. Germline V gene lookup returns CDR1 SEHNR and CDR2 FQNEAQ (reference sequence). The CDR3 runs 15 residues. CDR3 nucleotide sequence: TGTGCCAGCAGCTTACGAGGGGGCGGGGCCGTGGAGCAGTTCTTC. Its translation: CASSLRGGGAVEQFF. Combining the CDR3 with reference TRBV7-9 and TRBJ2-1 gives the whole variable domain DTGVSQNPRHKITKRGQNVTFRCDPISEHNRLYWYRQTLGQGPEFLTYFQNEAQLEKSRLLSDRFSAERPKGSFSTLEIQRTEQGDSAMYLCASSLRGGGAVEQFFGPGTRLTVL.

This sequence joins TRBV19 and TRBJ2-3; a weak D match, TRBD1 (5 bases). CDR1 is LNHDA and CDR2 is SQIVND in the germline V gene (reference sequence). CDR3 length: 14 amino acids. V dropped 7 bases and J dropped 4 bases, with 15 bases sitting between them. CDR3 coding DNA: TGTGCCAGTACTGGGGTATGGGGCCCAGATACGCAGTATTTT. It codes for CASTGVWGPDTQYF.

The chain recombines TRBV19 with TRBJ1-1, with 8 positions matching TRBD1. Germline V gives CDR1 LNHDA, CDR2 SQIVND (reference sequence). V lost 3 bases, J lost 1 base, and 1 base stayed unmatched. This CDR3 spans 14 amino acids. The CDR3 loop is CASSIDRGNTEAFF. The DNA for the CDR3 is TGTGCCAGTAGTATCGACAGGGGGAACACTGAAGCTTTCTTT.

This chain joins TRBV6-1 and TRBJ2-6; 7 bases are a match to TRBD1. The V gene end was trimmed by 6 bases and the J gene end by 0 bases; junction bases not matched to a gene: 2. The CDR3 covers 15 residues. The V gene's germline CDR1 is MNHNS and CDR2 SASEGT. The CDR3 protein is CASRQGTSGANVLTF. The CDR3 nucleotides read TGTGCCAGCAGACAGGGGACCTCTGGGGCCAACGTCCTGACTTTC.

Here the CDR3 DNA reads TGTGCCAGCAGAGAAACCTCGGGAGGGACCCCCTACGAGCAGTACTTC. It encodes CASRETSGGTPYEQYF. The chain links TRBV6-6 to TRBJ2-5, with 8 bases fitting TRBD2. The DNA end favors TRBJ2-7, so the J call may be wrong. The CDR3 has 16 residues. Germline V gives CDR1 MNHNY, CDR2 SVGAGI (reference sequence).

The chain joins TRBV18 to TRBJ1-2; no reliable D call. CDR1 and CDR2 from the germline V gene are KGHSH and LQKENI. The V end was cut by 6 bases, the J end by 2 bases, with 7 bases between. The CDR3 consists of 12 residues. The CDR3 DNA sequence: TGTGCCAGCTCGCAACAGAACTATGGCTACACCTTC. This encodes CASSQQNYGYTF.

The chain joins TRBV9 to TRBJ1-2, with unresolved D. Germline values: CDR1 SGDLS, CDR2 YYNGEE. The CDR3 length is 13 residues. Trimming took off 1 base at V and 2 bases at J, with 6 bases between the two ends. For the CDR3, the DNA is TGTGCCAGCAGCGTACCCGGGAACTATGGCTACACCTTC. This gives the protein CASSVPGNYGYTF.

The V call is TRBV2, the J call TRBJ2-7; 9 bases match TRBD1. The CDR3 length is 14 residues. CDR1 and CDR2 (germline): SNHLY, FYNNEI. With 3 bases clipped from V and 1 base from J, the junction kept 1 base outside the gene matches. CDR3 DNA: TGTGCCAGCAGTGAGGACAGGGGATCCTACGAGCAGTACTTC. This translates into CASSEDRGSYEQYF. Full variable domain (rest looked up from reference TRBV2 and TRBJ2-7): EPEVTQTPSHQVTQMGQEVILRCVPISNHLYFYWYRQILGQKVEFLVSFYNNEISEKSEIFDDQFSVERPDGSNFTLKIRSTKLEDSAMYFCASSEDRGSYEQYFGPGTRLTVT.

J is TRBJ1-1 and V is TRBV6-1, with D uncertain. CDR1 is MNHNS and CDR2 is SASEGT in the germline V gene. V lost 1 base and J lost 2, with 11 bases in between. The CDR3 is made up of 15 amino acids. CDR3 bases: TGTGCCAGCAGTGAAGATGGCACTATAAACACTGAAGCTTTCTTT. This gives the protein CASSEDGTINTEAFF.

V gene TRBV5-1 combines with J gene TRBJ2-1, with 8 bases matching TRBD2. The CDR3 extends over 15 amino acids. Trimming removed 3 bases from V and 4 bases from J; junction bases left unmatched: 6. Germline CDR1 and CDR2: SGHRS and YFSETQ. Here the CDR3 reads CASSSATSEYNEQFF. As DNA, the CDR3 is TGCGCCAGCAGCTCCGCGACTAGCGAGTACAATGAGCAGTTCTTC.